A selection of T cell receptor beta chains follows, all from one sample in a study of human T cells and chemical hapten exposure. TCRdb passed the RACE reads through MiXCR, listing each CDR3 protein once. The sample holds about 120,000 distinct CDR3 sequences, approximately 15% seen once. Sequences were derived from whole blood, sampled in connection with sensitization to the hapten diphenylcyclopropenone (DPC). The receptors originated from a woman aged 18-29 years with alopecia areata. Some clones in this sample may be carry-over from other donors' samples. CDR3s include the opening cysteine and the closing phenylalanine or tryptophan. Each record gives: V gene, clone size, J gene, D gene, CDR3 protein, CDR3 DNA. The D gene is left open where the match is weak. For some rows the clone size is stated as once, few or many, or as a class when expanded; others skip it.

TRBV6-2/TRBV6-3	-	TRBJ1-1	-	CASSYSPPRPFF	TGTGCCAGCAGTTACTCACCTCCTAGACCTTTCTTT
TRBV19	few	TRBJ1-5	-	CASSMSRGRNQPQHF	TGTGCCAGTAGTATGTCCCGCGGGCGCAATCAGCCCCAGCATTTT
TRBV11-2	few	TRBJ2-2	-	CASSFETTGLGNTGELFF	TGTGCCAGCAGCTTTGAAACTACAGGGTTAGGAAACACCGGGGAGCTGTTTTTT
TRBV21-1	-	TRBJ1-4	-	CASSRAGGRANEKLFF	TGTGCCAGCAGCCGGGCAGGGGGCAGAGCTAATGAAAAACTGTTTTTT
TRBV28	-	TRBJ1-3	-	CASSFLNTIYF	TGTGCCAGCAGTTTCCTGAACACCATATATTTT
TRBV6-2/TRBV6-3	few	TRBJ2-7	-	CASRIIYEQYF	TGTGCCAGCAGAATAATCTACGAGCAGTACTTC
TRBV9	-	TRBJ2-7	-	CASSAGQNYEQYF	TGTGCCAGCAGCGCGGGACAAAATTACGAGCAGTACTTC
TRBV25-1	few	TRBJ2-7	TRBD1	CATGSDRVRSGQYF	TGTGCCACCGGGTCGGACAGGGTACGGAGTGGGCAGTACTTC
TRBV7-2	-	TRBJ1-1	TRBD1	CASSFRTGVLDAFF	TGTGCCAGCAGCTTCAGGACAGGGGTACTTGATGCTTTCTTT
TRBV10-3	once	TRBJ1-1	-	CAIRRKANTEAFF	TGTGCCATCAGGCGGAAAGCGAACACTGAAGCTTTCTTT
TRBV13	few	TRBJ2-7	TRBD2	CASSLGGGSSSYEQYF	TGTGCCAGCAGCTTAGGCGGCGGGAGTAGCTCCTACGAGCAGTACTTC
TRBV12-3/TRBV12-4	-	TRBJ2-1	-	CASRQGFGVLNEQFF	TGTGCCAGCAGGCAGGGGTTTGGGGTCCTCAATGAGCAGTTCTTC
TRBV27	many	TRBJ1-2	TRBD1	CASSLSDRGYGYTF	TGTGCCAGCAGTTTATCGGACAGGGGCTATGGCTACACCTTC
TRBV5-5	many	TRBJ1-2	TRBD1	CASSLSGGANYGYTF	TGTGCCAGCAGCTTGTCAGGGGGAGCTAACTATGGCTACACCTTC
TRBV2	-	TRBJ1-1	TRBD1	CASTPSDRGTEAFF	TGTGCCAGCACGCCAAGCGACAGGGGCACTGAAGCTTTCTTT
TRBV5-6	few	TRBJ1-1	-	CASRRGGTEAFF	TGTGCCAGCAGAAGGGGAGGGACTGAAGCTTTCTTT
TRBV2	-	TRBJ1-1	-	CASSEGNLNTEAFF	TGTGCCAGCAGTGAAGGGAACCTAAACACTGAAGCTTTCTTT
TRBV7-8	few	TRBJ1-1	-	CASSSLTLGTEAFF	TGTGCCAGCAGCTCCCTAACGCTGGGGACTGAAGCTTTCTTT
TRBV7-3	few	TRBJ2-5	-	CASSLTPYQETQYF	TGTGCCAGCAGTCTGACACCGTACCAAGAGACCCAGTACTTC
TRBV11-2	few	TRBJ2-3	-	CASSLVASEDTQYF	TGTGCCAGCAGCTTAGTCGCTAGCGAGGATACGCAGTATTTT
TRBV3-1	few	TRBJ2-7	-	CASSQEWGEQYF	TGTGCCAGCAGCCAAGAGTGGGGCGAGCAGTACTTC
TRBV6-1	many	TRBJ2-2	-	CASRNRAETGELFF	TGTGCCAGCAGAAACAGGGCGGAGACCGGGGAGCTGTTTTTT
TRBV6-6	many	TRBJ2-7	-	CASRSSYEQYF	TGTGCCAGCAGGAGCTCCTACGAGCAGTACTTC
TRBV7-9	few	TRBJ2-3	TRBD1	CASSSRTGVNTDTQYF	TGTGCCAGCAGCTCCCGGACAGGGGTGAACACAGATACGCAGTATTTT
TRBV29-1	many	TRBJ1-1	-	CSVEDLRRATEAFF	TGCAGCGTTGAAGATCTACGAAGGGCGACTGAAGCTTTCTTT
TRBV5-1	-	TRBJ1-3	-	CASSLGPQSGNTIYF	TGCGCCAGCAGCTTGGGACCCCAATCTGGAAACACCATATATTTT
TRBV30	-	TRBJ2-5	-	CAWSAELAVAGETQYF	TGTGCCTGGAGTGCCGAACTAGCAGTCGCAGGGGAGACCCAGTACTTC
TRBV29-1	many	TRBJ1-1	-	CSVPGNTEAFF	TGCAGCGTTCCCGGTAACACTGAAGCTTTCTTT
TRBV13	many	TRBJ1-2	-	CASRIAGQHYGYTF	TGTGCCAGCAGGATCGCAGGACAGCACTATGGCTACACCTTC
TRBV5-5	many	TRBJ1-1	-	CASSLWAVNTEAFF	TGTGCCAGCAGCTTGTGGGCCGTGAACACTGAAGCTTTCTTT
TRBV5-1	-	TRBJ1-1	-	CASSLEGTGAFF	TGCGCCAGCAGCTTGGAGGGGACCGGAGCTTTCTTT
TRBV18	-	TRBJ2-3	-	CASSPRKRLTDTQYF	TGTGCCAGCTCACCACGGAAGCGGCTCACAGATACGCAGTATTTT
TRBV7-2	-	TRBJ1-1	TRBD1	CASSLAPGQGKGTEAFF	TGTGCCAGCAGCTTAGCCCCGGGACAGGGGAAGGGGACTGAAGCTTTCTTT
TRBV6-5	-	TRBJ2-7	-	CASSSPGSEQYF	TGTGCCAGCAGTTCCCCCGGCTCCGAGCAGTACTTC
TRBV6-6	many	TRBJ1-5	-	CASRPPDSYSNQPQHF	TGTGCCAGCAGACCGCCCGACAGTTATAGCAATCAGCCCCAGCATTTT
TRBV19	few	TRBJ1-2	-	CASSIKVQDGYTF	TGTGCCAGTAGTATCAAGGTCCAAGATGGCTACACCTTC
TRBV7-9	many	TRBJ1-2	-	CASSPNRQEGDGYTF	TGTGCCAGCAGCCCGAACCGGCAGGAGGGGGATGGCTACACCTTC
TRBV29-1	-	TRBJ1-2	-	CSVDTAGTGYGYTF	TGCAGCGTTGATACAGCAGGGACGGGCTATGGCTACACCTTC
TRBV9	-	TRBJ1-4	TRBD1	CASSFHGQANEKLFF	TGTGCCAGCAGCTTCCATGGACAGGCTAATGAAAAACTGTTTTTT
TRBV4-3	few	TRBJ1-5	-	CASSQDVRDQPQHF	TGCGCCAGCAGCCAAGATGTGAGGGATCAGCCCCAGCATTTT
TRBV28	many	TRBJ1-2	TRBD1	CASSLGQGGYTF	TGTGCCAGCAGCCTGGGACAGGGCGGCTACACCTTC
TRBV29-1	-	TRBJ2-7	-	CSVVRSYEQYF	TGCAGCGTTGTTAGATCCTACGAGCAGTACTTC
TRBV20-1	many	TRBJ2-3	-	CSARRGNVDTQYF	TGCAGTGCTAGGCGGGGTAACGTGGATACGCAGTATTTT
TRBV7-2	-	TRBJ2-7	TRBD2	CASSHRGGHSYEQYF	TGTGCCAGCAGCCACCGGGGGGGGCACTCCTACGAGCAGTACTTC
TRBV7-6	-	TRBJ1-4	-	CASSLVTGQANEKLFF	TGTGCCAGCAGCTTAGTTACGGGACAAGCTAATGAAAAACTGTTTTTT
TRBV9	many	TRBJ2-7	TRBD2	CASSARGDHYEQYF	TGTGCCAGCAGCGCTCGGGGGGATCACTACGAGCAGTACTTC
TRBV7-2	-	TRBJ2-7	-	CASSRYTTYEQYF	TGTGCCAGCAGCCGGTACACCACCTACGAGCAGTACTTC
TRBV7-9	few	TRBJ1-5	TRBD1	CASRVGTANQPQHF	TGTGCCAGCAGGGTCGGGACAGCTAATCAGCCCCAGCATTTT
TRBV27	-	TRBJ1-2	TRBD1	CASSQRGLGYGYTF	TGTGCCAGCAGCCAAAGGGGGCTTGGCTATGGCTACACCTTC
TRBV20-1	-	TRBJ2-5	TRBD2	CSATGLAGGRQETQYF	TGCAGTGCCACGGGACTAGCGGGGGGACGGCAAGAGACCCAGTACTTC
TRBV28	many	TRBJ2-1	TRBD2	CASSQGTSGGGEQFF	TGTGCCAGCAGTCAAGGGACTAGCGGGGGTGGTGAGCAGTTCTTC